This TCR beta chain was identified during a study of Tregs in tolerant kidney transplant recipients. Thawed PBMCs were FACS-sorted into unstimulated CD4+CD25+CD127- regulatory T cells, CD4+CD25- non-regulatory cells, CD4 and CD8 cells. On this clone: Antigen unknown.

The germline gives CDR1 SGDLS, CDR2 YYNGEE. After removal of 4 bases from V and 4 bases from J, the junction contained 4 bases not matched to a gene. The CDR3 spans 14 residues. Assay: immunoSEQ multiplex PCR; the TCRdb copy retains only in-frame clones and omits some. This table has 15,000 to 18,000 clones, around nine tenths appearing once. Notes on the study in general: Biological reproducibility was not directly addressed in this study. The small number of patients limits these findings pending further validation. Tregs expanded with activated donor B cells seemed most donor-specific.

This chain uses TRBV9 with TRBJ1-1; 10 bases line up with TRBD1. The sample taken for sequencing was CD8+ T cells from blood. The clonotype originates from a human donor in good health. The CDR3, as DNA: TGTGCCAGCAGCCCGACAGGGGGCCCCACTGAAGCTTTCTTT. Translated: CASSPTGGPTEAFF.